The 19 T cell receptor beta chains listed next were all sequenced from one sample in a study of blood T cell repertoires in COVID-19. Some clones are missing from TCRdb's copy, which holds only in-frame ones; the method was immunoSEQ multiplex PCR. The table lists some 180,000 clones, approximately 83% of them singletons, with around 7% in the top ten. The specimen was peripheral blood. Receptor source: a middle-aged woman with COVID-19, enrolled during active disease.

This chain connects TRBV16 to TRBJ2-1; no definite D call. This CDR3 has 12 residues. Deletions cut 6 bases from V and 10 bases from J, with 13 bases between. CDR1 is KGHSY and CDR2 is FQNENV in the germline V gene. The CDR3 is CASRHAGVEQFF. Here the CDR3 DNA reads TGTGCCAGCAGGCACGCAGGCGTCGAGCAGTTCTTC.

V and J are TRBV5-1 and TRBJ1-4; TRBD1 matches at 8 bases. V was clipped by 0 bases and J by 7 bases; unmatched bases: 8. CDR3 size: 16 residues. The V gene's germline CDR1 is SGHRS and CDR2 YFSETQ. The CDR3 nucleotides are TGCGCCAGCAGCTTGGCAGGGATACAGGGGGGTGAAAAACTGTTTTTT. Encoded protein: CASSLAGIQGGEKLFF. The whole variable domain, filled in from reference TRBV5-1 and TRBJ1-4, reads KAGVTQTPRYLIKTRGQQVTLSCSPISGHRSVSWYQQTPGQGLQFLFEYFSETQRNKGNFPGRFSGRQFSNSRSEMNVSTLELGDSALYLCASSLAGIQGGEKLFFGSGTQLSVL.

The chain employs TRBV3-1 (or the pseudogene TRBV3-2) and TRBJ2-1; 8 bases match TRBD2. Trimming at V came to 4 bases and at J to 0 bases, leaving 8 bases not matched to a gene. Germline V gene lookup returns CDR1 LGHDT and CDR2 YNNKEL (reference sequence). CDR3 size: 17 residues. CDR3 in amino acids: CASSLRRGASSYNEQFF. In DNA, the CDR3 is TGTGCCAGCAGCCTGCGGCGGGGGGCCAGCTCCTACAATGAGCAGTTCTTC.

The chain is built from TRBV6-1 and TRBJ1-2, with TRBD1 as a possible D gene (6 bases). The germline gives CDR1 MNHNS, CDR2 SASEGT. CDR3 length equals 16 residues. V was trimmed by 1 base and J by 4 bases, leaving 16 bases between them. The CDR3 reads CASSEEIVGTSYGYTF. In DNA, the CDR3 is TGTGCCAGCAGTGAAGAGATCGTTGGGACAAGCTATGGCTACACCTTC.

This clone has more than one count but fewer than ten. The chain uses TRBV5-6 and TRBJ2-3, with D perhaps TRBD1 (6 bases). Trimming removed 2 bases from V and 0 bases from J, with 7 bases in between. The CDR3 is 14 residues long. Germline CDR1 SGHDT, CDR2 YYEEEE. CDR3 coding DNA: TGTGCCAGCAGCTTCGACAGGAGCACAGATACGCAGTATTTT. Translation: CASSFDRSTDTQYF. Variable domain in full (rest from reference TRBV5-6 and TRBJ2-3): DAGVTQSPTHLIKTRGQQVTLRCSPKSGHDTVSWYQQALGQGPQFIFQYYEEEERQRGNFPDRFSGHQFPNYSSELNVNALLLGDSALYLCASSFDRSTDTQYFGPGTRLTVL.

The CDR3 is CSVVGGTDIQYF. The CDR3 DNA reads as TGCAGCGTGGTCGGGGGTACGGACATTCAGTACTTC. The chain carries TRBV29-1 and TRBJ2-4; the D gene is possibly TRBD2 (6 bases). In germline, CDR1 is SQVTM, CDR2 ANQGSEA. The CDR3 has 12 residues. Trimming took off 6 bases at V and 8 bases at J, with 14 bases between the two ends.

The V gene is TRBV2, the J gene TRBJ2-5; 7 nucleotides align to TRBD2. The CDR3 runs to 14 residues. Germline V gives CDR1 SNHLY, CDR2 FYNNEI. Unmatched junction bases numbered 9, after V lost 6 bases and J lost 5 bases. CDR3 DNA: TGTGCCAGCAGGACGGGACTACCCGCGGAGACCCAGTACTTC. It yields the protein CASRTGLPAETQYF.

This chain joins TRBV28 and TRBJ1-6; 7 bases align to TRBD1. V dropped 3 bases and J dropped 9; count of bases not matched to a gene: 11. Per the germline V gene, CDR1 is MDHEN and CDR2 is SYDVKM. This CDR3 comprises 16 residues. The DNA of the CDR3 is TGTGCCAGCAGTTTGACAGGGTCGGTCTCTGGTTCACCCCTCCACTTT. It translates to CASSLTGSVSGSPLHF.

CDR3 sequence reads: CSVVVTDHQPQHF. In nucleotides, the CDR3 is TGCAGCGTTGTTGTGACAGACCATCAGCCCCAGCATTTT. This rearrangement joins TRBV29-1 to TRBJ1-5; a weak D match, TRBD1 (5 bases). CDR1 SQVTM and CDR2 ANQGSEA come from the germline V gene. Trimming pared 4 bases from V and 5 bases from J, leaving 12 bases between. CDR3 length: 13 residues.

The J gene is TRBJ2-7, the V gene TRBV10-1, with 9 nucleotides matching TRBD1. The germline V gene has CDR1 WNHNN and CDR2 SYGVQD (reference sequence). V lost 2 bases, J lost 3 bases, and 2 bases stayed unmatched. There are 14 residues in the CDR3. CDR3 nucleotide sequence: TGCGCCAGCAGTGAGGGGGGACAGGGCTACGAGCAGTACTTC. This translates into CASSEGGQGYEQYF.

CDR3 region: CASSLGVTGAHEQYF. Here the CDR3 DNA reads TGCGCCAGCAGCCTTGGGGTCACAGGGGCTCACGAGCAGTACTTC. V and J are TRBV5-1 and TRBJ2-7, with TRBD1 matching over 7 bases. In germline, CDR1 is SGHRS, CDR2 YFSETQ. The J segment lost 5 bases and the V segment lost 4 bases, leaving 12 bases of the junction unmatched. The CDR3 spans 15 residues.

The chain is built from TRBV18 and TRBJ2-7; TRBD2 matches 7 bases. Trimming at V came to 8 bases and at J to 5 bases, leaving 12 bases not matched to a gene. This CDR3 is 14 amino acids long. Germline-derived CDR1 and CDR2 are KGHSH and LQKENI. This CDR3 reads CASAPTGGVNEQYF. The CDR3 region has the DNA TGTGCCAGCGCCCCCACGGGGGGAGTGAACGAGCAGTACTTC.

This chain links TRBV29-1 with TRBJ1-2, with D unclear. The V end was cut by 4 bases, the J end by 3 bases, with 12 bases between. This CDR3 has 13 amino acids. The germline gives CDR1 SQVTM, CDR2 ANQGSEA. The CDR3 region has the DNA TGCAGCGTTGTTTACACCTCTGACTATGGCTACACCTTC. This translates into CSVVYTSDYGYTF.

This clone was counted between two and nine times. V gene TRBV2 combines with J gene TRBJ2-1; 8 bases align to TRBD2. Germline-derived CDR1 and CDR2 are SNHLY and FYNNEI. V shed 7 bases and J 3 bases; nucleotides not matched to a gene: 8. The CDR3 runs to 15 residues. CDR3 in amino acids: CASTDSGTSYNEQFF. CDR3 DNA: TGTGCCAGCACCGACTCCGGGACTAGCTACAATGAGCAGTTCTTC.

This rearrangement joins TRBV5-1 to TRBJ2-6; 7 positions match TRBD1. Germline V gene lookup returns CDR1 SGHRS and CDR2 YFSETQ. The CDR3 covers 17 residues. With 2 bases clipped from V and 1 base from J, the junction kept 6 bases outside the gene matches. CDR3 amino acids: CASSLTGQRSGANVLTF. CDR3 in DNA: TGCGCCAGCAGCTTAACGGGACAGCGTTCTGGGGCCAACGTCCTGACTTTC.

V is TRBV19 and J is TRBJ1-5; 9 bases map to TRBD1. CDR3 length equals 16 residues. V was clipped by 4 bases and J by 5 bases; unmatched bases: 9. CDR1 LNHDA and CDR2 SQIVND come from the germline V gene (reference sequence). Here the CDR3 reads CASSTTRDRADQPQHF. The DNA for the CDR3 is TGTGCCAGTAGTACCACGAGGGACAGGGCCGATCAGCCCCAGCATTTT.

This chain uses TRBV7-9 with TRBJ1-1; no reliable D call. V dropped 5 bases and J dropped 10 bases, with 14 bases sitting between them. This CDR3 contains 12 residues. Germline V gene data show CDR1 as SEHNR and CDR2 as FQNEAQ (reference sequence). In nucleotides, the CDR3 is TGTGCCAGCAGCGGTCTCGTGCAGATAGCTTTCTTT. It translates to CASSGLVQIAFF. Combining the CDR3 with reference TRBV7-9 and TRBJ1-1 gives the whole variable domain DTGVSQNPRHKITKRGQNVTFRCDPISEHNRLYWYRQTLGQGPEFLTYFQNEAQLEKSRLLSDRFSAERPKGSFSTLEIQRTEQGDSAMYLCASSGLVQIAFFGQGTRLTVV.

V usage is TRBV5-8 and J usage is TRBJ1-4; 7 positions match TRBD1. This CDR3 has 15 residues. The germline CDR1 and CDR2 sequences are SGHTS and YDEGEE. V dropped 4 bases and J dropped 7; count of bases not matched to a gene: 10. The DNA of the CDR3 is TGTGCCAGCAGCCCCGGACAGGATGATGGTGAAAAACTGTTTTTT. Translation gives CASSPGQDDGEKLFF.

This chain joins TRBV6-4 and TRBJ1-2; D remains ambiguous. The length of the CDR3 is 14 residues. Trimming pared 8 bases from V and 0 bases from J, leaving 13 bases between. Germline CDR1 MRHNA, CDR2 SNTAGT. The CDR3 loop is CASGEGETNYGYTF. CDR3 bases: TGTGCCAGCGGGGAGGGAGAAACTAACTATGGCTACACCTTC.